The clone carrying this T cell receptor (beta chain) was found many times. The antigen remains undetermined. The data are from a study of T cells after yellow fever vaccination. Study-wide findings and caveats: Clonotype sharing between CD4 and CD8 compartments was small. Though it reached lower strength, the secondary response hit its peak faster, day 5 versus 15. Contaminating bulk clonotypes could be abundant in FACS-sorted repertoires.

From the 5' RACE reads, TCRdb called clonotypes with MiXCR, one entry per CDR3 protein. The sample lists fewer than 450,000 distinct CDR3 sequences, roughly 8.4% seen once, with approximately 15% in the top ten. This CDR3 comprises 12 residues. Looked up from germline, CDR1 is SEHNR and CDR2 is FQNEAQ (reference sequence). Between the trimmed V and J ends, which lost 3 bases and 8 bases, there was a span of 10 bases. The sequencing here drew on PBMCs, taken 45 days after the first yellow fever vaccination. This chain uses TRBV7-9 with TRBJ1-2; possibly TRBD1 for D (5 bases). The TCR originated in a man aged 18 to 30 who received the YFV17D yellow fever vaccine. The chain's CDR3 is CASSFGGDGYTF. The CDR3 DNA is TGTGCCAGCAGCTTTGGGGGGGACGGCTACACCTTC.